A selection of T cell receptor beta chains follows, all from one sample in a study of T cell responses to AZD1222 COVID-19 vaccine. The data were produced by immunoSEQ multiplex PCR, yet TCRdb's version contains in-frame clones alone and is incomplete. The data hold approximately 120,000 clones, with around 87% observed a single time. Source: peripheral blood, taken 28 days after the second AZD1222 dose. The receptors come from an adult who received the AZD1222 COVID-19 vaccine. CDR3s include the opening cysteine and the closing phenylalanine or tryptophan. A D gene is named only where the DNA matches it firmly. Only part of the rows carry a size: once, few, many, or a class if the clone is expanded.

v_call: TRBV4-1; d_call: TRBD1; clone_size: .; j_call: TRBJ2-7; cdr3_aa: CASSQGQGAGEQYF; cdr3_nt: TGCGCCAGCAGCCAAGGACAGGGGGCGGGCGAGCAGTACTTC
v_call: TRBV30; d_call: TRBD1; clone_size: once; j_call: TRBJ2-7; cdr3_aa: CAWRKDREDEQYF; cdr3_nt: TGTGCCTGGAGAAAGGACAGGGAGGACGAGCAGTACTTC
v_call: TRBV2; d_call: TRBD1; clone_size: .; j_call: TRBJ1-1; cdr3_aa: CASRGQGASTEAFF; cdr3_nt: TGTGCCAGCAGGGGACAGGGGGCGTCCACTGAAGCTTTCTTT
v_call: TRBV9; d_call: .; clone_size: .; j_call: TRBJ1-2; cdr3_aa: CASSVGGIWTANYGYTF; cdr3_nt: TGTGCCAGCAGCGTAGGTGGTATTTGGACGGCTAACTATGGCTACACCTTC
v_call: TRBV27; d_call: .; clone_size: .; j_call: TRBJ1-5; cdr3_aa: CASSSGGQPQHF; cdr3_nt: TGTGCCAGCAGTTCTGGTGGGCAGCCCCAGCATTTT
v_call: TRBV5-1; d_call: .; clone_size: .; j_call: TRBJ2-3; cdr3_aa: CASSEGYTDTQYF; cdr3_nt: TGCGCCAGCAGTGAGGGCTACACAGATACGCAGTATTTT
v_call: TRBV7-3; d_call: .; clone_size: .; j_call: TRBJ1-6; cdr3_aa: CASSRDRPRLDSPLHF; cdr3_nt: TGTGCCAGCAGCCGCGACAGGCCCCGATTGGATTCACCCCTCCACTTT
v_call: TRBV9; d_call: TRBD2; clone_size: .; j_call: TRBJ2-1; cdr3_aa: CASNPGLARNEQFF; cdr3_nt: TGTGCCAGCAATCCGGGACTAGCGCGGAATGAGCAGTTCTTC
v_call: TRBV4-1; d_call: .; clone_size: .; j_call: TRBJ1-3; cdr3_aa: CASSQISGNTIYF; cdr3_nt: TGCGCCAGCAGCCAAATTTCTGGAAACACCATATATTTT
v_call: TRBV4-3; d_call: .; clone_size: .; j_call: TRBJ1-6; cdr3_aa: CASSQVPGTSNSPLHF; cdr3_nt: TGCGCCAGCAGCCAAGTCCCCGGGACAAGTAATTCACCCCTCCACTTT
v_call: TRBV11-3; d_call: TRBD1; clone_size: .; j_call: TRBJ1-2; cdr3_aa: CASSSGNRGSNYGYTF; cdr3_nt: TGTGCCAGCAGCTCGGGAAACAGGGGTTCCAACTATGGCTACACCTTC
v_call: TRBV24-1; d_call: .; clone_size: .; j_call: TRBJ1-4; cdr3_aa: CATSDFYGKLFF; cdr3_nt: TGTGCCACCAGTGATTTTTACGGAAAACTGTTTTTT
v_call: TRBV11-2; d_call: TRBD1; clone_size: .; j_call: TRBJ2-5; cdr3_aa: CASSLDLDRGETQYF; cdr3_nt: TGTGCCAGCAGCTTAGATCTGGACAGGGGAGAGACCCAGTACTTC
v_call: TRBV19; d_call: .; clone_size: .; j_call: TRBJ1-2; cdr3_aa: CASSIGRSYGYTF; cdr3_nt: TGTGCCAGTAGTATCGGCAGAAGCTATGGCTACACCTTC
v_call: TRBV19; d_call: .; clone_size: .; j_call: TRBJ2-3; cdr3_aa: CATKTGASDTDTQYF; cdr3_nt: TGTGCCACCAAAACGGGGGCCTCAGACACAGATACGCAGTATTTT
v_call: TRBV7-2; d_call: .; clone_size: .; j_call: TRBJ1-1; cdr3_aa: CASSLVRMTAPTEAFF; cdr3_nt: TGTGCCAGCAGCTTAGTGCGGATGACAGCGCCCACTGAAGCTTTCTTT
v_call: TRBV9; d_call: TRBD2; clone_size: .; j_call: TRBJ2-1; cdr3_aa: CASSVDLSSGVRNEQFF; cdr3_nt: TGTGCCAGCAGCGTAGATCTGAGTAGCGGGGTTCGCAATGAGCAGTTCTTC
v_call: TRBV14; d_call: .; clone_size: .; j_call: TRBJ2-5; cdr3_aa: CASSQGTSSVPETQYF; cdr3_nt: TGTGCCAGCAGCCAGGGTACTTCAAGTGTCCCAGAGACCCAGTACTTC
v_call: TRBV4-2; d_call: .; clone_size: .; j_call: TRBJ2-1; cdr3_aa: CASSQDPGGKQFF; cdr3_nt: TGTGCCAGCAGCCAAGACCCTGGGGGGAAGCAGTTCTTC
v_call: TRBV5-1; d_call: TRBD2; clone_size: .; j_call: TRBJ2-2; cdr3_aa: CASRPRLAGGTGELFF; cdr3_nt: TGCGCCAGCAGACCGAGACTAGCGGGGGGCACCGGGGAGCTGTTTTTT
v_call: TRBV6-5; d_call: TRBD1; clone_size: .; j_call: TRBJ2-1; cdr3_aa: CASRRQGTMSFKQFF; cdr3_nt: TGTGCCAGCAGGCGACAGGGTACAATGAGTTTTAAGCAGTTCTTC
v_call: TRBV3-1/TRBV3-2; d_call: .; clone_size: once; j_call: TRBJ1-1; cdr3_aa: CASSPMLTAPTEAFF; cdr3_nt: TGTGCCAGCAGCCCTATGTTGACAGCACCCACTGAAGCTTTCTTT
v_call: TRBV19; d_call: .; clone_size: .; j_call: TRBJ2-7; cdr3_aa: CASSTPTGSEQYF; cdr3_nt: TGTGCCAGTAGTACACCAACAGGGAGCGAGCAGTACTTC
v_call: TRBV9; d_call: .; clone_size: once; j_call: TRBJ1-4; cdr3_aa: CASSVGSTNEKLFF; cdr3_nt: TGTGCCAGCAGCGTAGGGTCAACTAATGAAAAACTGTTTTTT
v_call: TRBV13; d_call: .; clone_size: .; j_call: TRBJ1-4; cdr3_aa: CASSFRTDEKLFF; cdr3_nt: TGTGCCAGCAGCTTCCGGACAGATGAAAAACTGTTTTTT
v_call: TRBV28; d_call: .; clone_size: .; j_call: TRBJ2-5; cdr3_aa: CASSLITGARGAETQYF; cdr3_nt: TGTGCCAGCAGTTTAATTACAGGGGCGCGGGGTGCTGAGACCCAGTACTTC
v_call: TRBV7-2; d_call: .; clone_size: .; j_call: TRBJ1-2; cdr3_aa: CASSTREGANYGYTF; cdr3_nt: TGTGCCAGCAGCACCCGGGAGGGAGCTAACTATGGCTACACCTTC
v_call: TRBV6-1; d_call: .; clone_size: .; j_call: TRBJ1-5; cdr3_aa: CASSEALPGHQPQHF; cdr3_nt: TGTGCCAGCAGTGAAGCGCTTCCGGGGCATCAGCCCCAGCATTTT
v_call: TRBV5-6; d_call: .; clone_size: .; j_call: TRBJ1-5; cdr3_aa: CASSLGNQPQHF; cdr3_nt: TGTGCCAGCAGCTTGGGTAATCAGCCCCAGCATTTT